A selection of T cell receptor beta chains follows, all from one sample in a study of CD8+CD57+ T cells in acquired aplastic anemia. In TCRdb, the reads were re-called with MiXCR into one record per CDR3 protein. The sample includes some 150,000 distinct CDR3 sequences, 71% of them seen just once. Sequenced: sorted CD4+, CD8+, or CD8+CD57+ T cells (not recorded which) from PBMCs. All receptors come from a human donor with aplastic anemia. Each CDR3 is given with its conserved first and last residue. A D gene is named only where the DNA matches it firmly. Expanded clones get a size class; other rows say once, few or many, or leave the size out.

D gene,J gene,V gene,clone size,CDR3 protein,CDR3 DNA
.,TRBJ2-5,TRBV7-3,.,CATSQTFPQEAQYF,TGTGCCACCTCACAAACCTTCCCCCAAGAGGCCCAGTACTTC
.,TRBJ1-1,TRBV10-2,.,CASSETENTEAFF,TGCGCCAGCAGTGAGACAGAAAACACTGAAGCTTTCTTT
TRBD2,TRBJ2-5,TRBV4-3,.,CASSQVVAAGGQETQYF,TGCGCCAGCAGCCAGGTTGTGGCAGCGGGGGGACAAGAGACCCAGTACTTC
TRBD2,TRBJ2-7,TRBV12-3/TRBV12-4,.,CASRQGTSGAAYEQYF,TGTGCCAGCAGACAAGGGACTAGCGGGGCGGCCTACGAGCAGTACTTC
TRBD1,TRBJ2-1,TRBV15,few,CATSRRDRGINEQFF,TGTGCCACCAGCAGAAGGGACAGGGGCATCAATGAGCAGTTCTTC
TRBD1,TRBJ1-1,TRBV20-1,.,CSARDRGEAFF,TGCAGTGCCCGGGACAGAGGGGAAGCTTTCTTT
.,TRBJ2-7,TRBV4-3,.,CASSRQPQNGQYF,TGCGCCAGCAGCAGGCAGCCTCAGAACGGGCAGTACTTC
.,TRBJ2-7,TRBV29-1,.,CSVEGHRSYEQYF,TGCAGCGTTGAAGGGCACAGGTCCTACGAGCAGTACTTC
.,TRBJ2-7,TRBV27,.,CASSPGAGEQYF,TGTGCCAGCAGCCCCGGGGCCGGCGAGCAGTACTTC
.,TRBJ1-1,TRBV7-2,.,CASSPGREAFF,TGTGCCAGCAGCCCCGGTCGTGAAGCTTTCTTT
.,TRBJ1-1,TRBV11-2,.,CASSKDRRTEAFF,TGTGCCAGCAGCAAAGACAGGAGAACTGAAGCTTTCTTT
TRBD1,TRBJ1-5,TRBV7-8,.,CASSLGQGLNQPQHF,TGTGCCAGCAGCCTGGGACAGGGACTCAATCAGCCCCAGCATTTT
.,TRBJ2-7,TRBV24-1,.,CATSDLSGQSSYEQYF,TGTGCCACCAGTGACCTGTCCGGACAGAGCTCCTACGAGCAGTACTTC
TRBD2,TRBJ2-1,TRBV7-6,.,CASSRGGRAAYNEQFF,TGTGCCAGCAGCAGGGGAGGGAGGGCCGCCTACAATGAGCAGTTCTTC
.,TRBJ1-5,TRBV20-1,many,CSAPGSGDRNEHF,TGCAGTGCCCCAGGGTCGGGAGACCGCAATGAGCATTTT
.,TRBJ1-1,TRBV10-3,few,CAISKQGNTEAFF,TGTGCCATCAGTAAACAGGGGAACACTGAAGCTTTCTTT